One sample yielded the 3 T cell receptor beta chains listed below, sequenced in a study of T-cell reconstitution after alpha-beta-depleted transplantation in children. This sample's TCRbeta library carried unique molecular identifier barcodes. TCRdb redid the calling of the PCR reads with MiXCR, one entry per CDR3 protein. The sample lists hundreds of thousands of distinct CDR3 sequences; 16% were seen once. Sequencing used PBMCs from the stem cell graft donor, obtained from the stem cell graft. Receptors were obtained from a human donor who donated a stem cell graft to a child with acute myeloid leukemia.

This clonotype was detected a few times. V and J are TRBV7-2 and TRBJ2-1; D may match TRBD1 or TRBD2 (6 bases each). Germline CDR1 reads SGHTA; CDR2 reads FQGNSA. This CDR3 is 16 amino acids long. V shed 5 bases and J shed 7 bases, with 21 bases lying between them. This chain's CDR3 is CASSLRGTGGQNEQFF. The CDR3 DNA follows: TGTGCCAGCAGCCTTAGGGGGACTGGGGGCCAAAATGAGCAGTTCTTC.

The V call is TRBV7-2, the J call TRBJ1-1; perhaps TRBD1 as D (5 bases). CDR1 SGHTA and CDR2 FQGNSA come from the germline V gene. The CDR3 loop spans 15 amino acids. Trimming removed 5 bases at V and 1 base at J, with 14 bases between. The CDR3 DNA reads as TGTGCCAGCAGCCGTGGCGAGGGGCGGAACACTGAAGCTTTCTTT. As protein: CASSRGEGRNTEAFF. The entire variable domain, with the rest obtained from reference TRBV7-2 and TRBJ1-1, is as follows: GAGVSQSPSNKVTEKGKDVELRCDPISGHTALYWYRQSLGQGLEFLIYFQGNSAPDKSGLPSDRFSAERTGGSVSTLTIQRTQQEDSAVYLCASSRGEGRNTEAFFGQGTRLTVV.

The chain combines TRBV24-1 with TRBJ1-1; 8 bases are shared with TRBD1. Germline assignment: CDR1 KGHDR and CDR2 SFDVKD. V shed 2 bases, J shed 12 bases, and the junction held 10 bases outside the gene matches. CDR3 length equals 14 residues. CDR3 bases: TGTGCCACCAGTGATTCTTCCGGGACAGGACGTACTTTCTTT. Translation: CATSDSSGTGRTFF.